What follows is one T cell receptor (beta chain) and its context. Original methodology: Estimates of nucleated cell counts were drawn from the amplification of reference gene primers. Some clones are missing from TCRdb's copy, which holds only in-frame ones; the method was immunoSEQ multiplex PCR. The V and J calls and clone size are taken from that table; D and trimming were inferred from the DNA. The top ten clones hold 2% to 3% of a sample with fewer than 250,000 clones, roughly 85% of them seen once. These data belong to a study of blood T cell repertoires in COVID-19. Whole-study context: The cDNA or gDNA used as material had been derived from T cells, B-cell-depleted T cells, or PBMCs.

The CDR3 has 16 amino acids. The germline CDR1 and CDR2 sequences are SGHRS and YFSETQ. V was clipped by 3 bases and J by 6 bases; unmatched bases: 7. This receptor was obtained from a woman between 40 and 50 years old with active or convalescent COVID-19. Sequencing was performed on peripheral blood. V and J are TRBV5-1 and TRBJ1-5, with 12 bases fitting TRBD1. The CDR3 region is CASSSGTGGMGQPQHF. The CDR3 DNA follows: TGCGCCAGCAGCTCCGGGACAGGGGGCATGGGTCAGCCCCAGCATTTT.